This T cell receptor beta chain was captured by sequencing in a study of shared T cell receptors in the human thymus (dated by TCRdb to the early 2020s). In the study overall: The study examined how self-reactive, shared T-cell receptor alpha chains are generated in the human thymus.

From cysteine to phenylalanine, the CDR3 is 15 amino acids long. Only the CDR3 DNA stays, 45 bases, in frame from base 1. The V end loses 4 bases and the J end loses 4 bases, and a stretch of 11 bases separates them. Reading the germline V gene gives CDR1 MGHRA and CDR2 YSYEKL. Library method: the immunoSEQ multiplex PCR assay. TCRdb retrieved this table from immuneACCESS and kept in-frame rearrangements only. Not all clones are present; in checked studies, unresolved V genes account for under half, and no reason is known for the remainder. This sample holds over 650,000 clones; 80% to 90% were observed only once. The top ten clones comprise 0.0094% of the sample. This clone came up once. It has no known antigen specificity. Per-nucleotide qualities are absent, and no much larger clonotype sits a single base away. The sample was also linked to a second study, of human thymus T cells. The second study's paper adds: In Finland, the donors were immunologically healthy infants who were having open corrective cardiac surgery for congenital heart defects. The thymus tissue came from surgical resects taken out during corrective cardiac surgery. Biased V and J gene segment usage appeared to be present in both thymic and peripheral blood repertoires. According to the related research, thymic TCR repertoires were highly overlapping among unrelated individuals. The study described the TCR alpha and beta repertoires in about eight infant thymus samples and a few matching peripheral blood samples. The infant donors were 7 to 244 days old, and the cohort included about 6 males and two females. Thymocytes were released mechanically from tissue and stored at -70 °C as pellets of 10-30 million cells. A QIAsymphony instrument was used to extract genomic DNA from frozen cell pellets. Using the immunoSEQ multiplex PCR assay, the TCRB and TCRAD loci were amplified from a standardized quantity of quality-controlled genomic DNA. The amplicons covered the V(D)J region and were long enough to include the CDR3 and to identify the V and J genes. Amplicon sequencing was performed on an Illumina platform through the commercial immunoSEQ service. Primer bias and sequencing errors were corrected as previously described, and TCRAD and TCRB were defined on the basis of the IMGT database. The repertoires were analysed using immunoSEQ Analyzer 3.0 and VDJTools for basic statistics, V/J segment usage, diversity estimates, rarefaction and pairwise overlap. Diversity was estimated with Chao1, ChaoE, Efron-Thisted, Shannon and inverse Simpson indices, and also on datasets down-sampled to the smallest sample. For repertoire overlap, CDR3 nucleotide sequence, V gene and J gene had to match strictly, and clustering was done by Jaccard-based multidimensional scaling. On average, thymus samples gave 750,000 to 1,000,000 unique TCRB clonotypes, whereas blood samples gave 75,000 to 95,000.

Specimen: thymocytes. This TCR was sampled from a boy in the first two years of life with a congenital heart defect. Donor details come from another sample of the same person, matched by shared clones. The chain uses TRBV4-1 and TRBJ1-6; the D gene remains uncertain. Here the CDR3 is given as CASSPAGLYNSPLHF. The nucleotide sequence is given as TGCGCCAGCAGCCCCGCGGGTCTATATAATTCACCCCTCCACTTT.